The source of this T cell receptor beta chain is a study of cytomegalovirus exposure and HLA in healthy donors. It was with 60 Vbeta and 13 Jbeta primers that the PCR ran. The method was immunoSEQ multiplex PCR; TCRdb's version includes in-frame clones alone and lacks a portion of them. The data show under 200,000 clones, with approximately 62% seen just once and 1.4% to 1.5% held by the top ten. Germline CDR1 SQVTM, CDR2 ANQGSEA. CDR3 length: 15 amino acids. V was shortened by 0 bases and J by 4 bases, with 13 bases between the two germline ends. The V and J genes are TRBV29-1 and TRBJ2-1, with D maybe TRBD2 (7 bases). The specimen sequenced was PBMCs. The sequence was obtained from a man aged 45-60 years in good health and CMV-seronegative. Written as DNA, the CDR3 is TGCAGCGTTGAAGAACTCGGGGGGCCTTACAATGAGCAGTTCTTC. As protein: CSVEELGGPYNEQFF.